The rows below give T cell receptor beta chains drawn from one sample of a study of read filtering for tumor transcriptome and immune sequencing. TCRdb recomputed calls from the reads with MiXCR, one row per CDR3 protein. The table records roughly 82,000 distinct CDR3 sequences, more than 9% of them present only once. Sequences were obtained from a population of CD138-negative cells sorted from bone marrow. The receptors stem from a donor at least 40 years old with multiple myeloma. CDR3s include the opening cysteine and the closing phenylalanine or tryptophan.

V gene	J gene	CDR3 protein
TRBV29-1	TRBJ2-2	CSVPGPGTGELFF
TRBV30	TRBJ2-1	CAWSRLANEQFF
TRBV9	TRBJ2-1	CASSVGLAGAAGYNEQFF
TRBV20-1	TRBJ1-5	CSANLPPRTGPQHF
TRBV5-1	TRBJ2-2	CASKLGQENTGELFF
TRBV5-5	TRBJ1-6	CASSARTDSPLHF
TRBV7-9	TRBJ1-6	CASSLEVESPLHF
TRBV7-8	TRBJ2-3	CASSFAGTGGADTQYF
TRBV5-1	TRBJ2-1	CASSSHLTGSKQFF
TRBV5-1	TRBJ2-3	CASSLGQGATDTQYF
TRBV18	TRBJ2-7	CASSPPGKAPYEQYF
TRBV28	TRBJ2-7	CGSRLKTGSYEQYF
TRBV12-5	TRBJ1-1	CASGLPTGGVNTEAFF
TRBV5-4	TRBJ2-6	CASSLVGGKGSGANVLTF
TRBV5-1	TRBJ2-5	CASSPGDRGGETQYF
TRBV20-1	TRBJ2-1	CSARRDYAGTAYNEQFF
TRBV29-1	TRBJ2-7	CSVEDVPGGTYEQYF
TRBV9	TRBJ2-3	CASSASGLDTQYF
TRBV12-3/TRBV12-4	TRBJ2-1	CASSPSRSSYNEQFF
TRBV6-6	TRBJ2-1	CASSYSFGTAYNEQFF
TRBV12-3/TRBV12-4	TRBJ1-1	CASSLRTGGTEAFF
TRBV7-9	TRBJ2-1	CASRTGLDEQFF
TRBV6-5	TRBJ2-7	CASSYLTGSYEQYF
TRBV19	TRBJ1-6	CASQPGSSYNSPLHF
TRBV30	TRBJ2-6	CAWNGRLSGANALTF
TRBV2	TRBJ2-3	CASTRESTDMQYF
TRBV2	TRBJ2-7	CASSQGLGGLYEQYF
TRBV27	TRBJ1-1	CASTLGQWNTEAFF
TRBV28	TRBJ2-7	CASTPGSSYEQYF
TRBV28	TRBJ2-7	CASSLSSLLGYEQYF
TRBV6-2/TRBV6-3	TRBJ2-7	CASSYDPQDEQYF
TRBV29-1	TRBJ1-1	CSVEDLGGGSRTEAFF
TRBV27	TRBJ2-3	CASSLLSWGLPTDTQYF
TRBV29-1	TRBJ1-1	CSVGGGNTEAFF
TRBV4-2	TRBJ2-5	CASSQEAREETQYF
TRBV24-1	TRBJ1-1	CATSGAGAANTEAFF
TRBV5-1	TRBJ1-1	CASSVGVTGEAFF
TRBV2	TRBJ2-2	CASSRGLETGELFF
TRBV5-1	TRBJ1-4	CASSSGQEGEKLFF
TRBV29-1	TRBJ1-1	CSAGQGNTEAFF